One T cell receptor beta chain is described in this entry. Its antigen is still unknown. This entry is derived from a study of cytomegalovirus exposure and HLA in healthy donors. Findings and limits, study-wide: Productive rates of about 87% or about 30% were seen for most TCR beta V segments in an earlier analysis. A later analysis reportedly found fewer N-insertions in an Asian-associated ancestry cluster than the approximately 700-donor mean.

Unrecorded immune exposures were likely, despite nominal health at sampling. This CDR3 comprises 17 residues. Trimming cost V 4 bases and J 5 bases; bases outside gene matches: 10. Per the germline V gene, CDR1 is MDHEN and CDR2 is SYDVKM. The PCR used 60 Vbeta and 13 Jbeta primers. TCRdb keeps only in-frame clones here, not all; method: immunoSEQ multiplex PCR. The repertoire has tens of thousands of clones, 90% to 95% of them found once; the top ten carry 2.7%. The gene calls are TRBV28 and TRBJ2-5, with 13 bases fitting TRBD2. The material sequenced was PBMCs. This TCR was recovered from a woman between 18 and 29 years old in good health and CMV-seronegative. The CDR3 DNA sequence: TGTGCCAGCAGTTCACCCCTGGGACTAGCGGGAATGGAGACCCAGTACTTC. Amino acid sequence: CASSSPLGLAGMETQYF. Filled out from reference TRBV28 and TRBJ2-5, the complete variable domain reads DVKVTQSSRYLVKRTGEKVFLECVQDMDHENMFWYRQDPGLGLRLIYFSYDVKMKEKGDIPEGYSVSREKKERFSLILESASTNQTSMYLCASSSPLGLAGMETQYFGPGTRLLVL.